What follows are 21 T cell receptor beta chains derived from one specimen sequenced in a study of blood T cell repertoires in COVID-19. The protocol was immunoSEQ multiplex PCR, while the TCRdb copy is restricted to in-frame clones and leaves out a portion. The sample lists 230,000 or so clones, 90% occurring once. The sample was peripheral blood. The receptors derive from an older woman with COVID-19, enrolled during active disease.

The V gene is TRBV2, the J gene TRBJ2-1; a possible D gene is TRBD1 (5 bases). Germline CDR1 SNHLY, CDR2 FYNNEI. The CDR3 covers 13 residues. Trimming shortened V by 9 bases and J by 3 bases, and 12 bases separated the two germline ends. The CDR3 is CASTGPIYNEQFF. The CDR3 DNA reads TGTGCCAGTACAGGACCTATCTACAATGAGCAGTTCTTC.

The rearrangement joins TRBV6-1 to TRBJ2-7; possibly TRBD1 for D (6 bases). The CDR3 consists of 15 residues. Germline CDR1 MNHNS, CDR2 SASEGT. V shed 3 bases and J shed 6 bases, with 18 bases lying between them. This chain's CDR3 is CASSEGAGSTAEQYF. The CDR3 DNA reads TGTGCCAGCAGTGAGGGGGCAGGCTCCACGGCCGAGCAGTACTTC.

The chain's CDR3 is CSASRQGRDIQYF. Written as DNA, the CDR3 is TGCAGTGCAAGTAGACAGGGGCGAGACATTCAGTACTTC. The rearrangement uses TRBV20-1 and TRBJ2-4; 8 bases fit TRBD1. The J segment lost 8 bases and the V segment lost 6 bases, leaving 9 bases of the junction unmatched. Germline CDR1 DFQATT, CDR2 SNEGSKA (reference sequence). This CDR3 comprises 13 residues.

This rearrangement joins TRBV5-5 to TRBJ1-5, with D unresolved. The CDR3 consists of 14 residues. The germline V and J ends were trimmed by 1 base and 2 bases, with 7 bases remaining between them. In germline, CDR1 is SGHKS, CDR2 YYEKEE (reference sequence). The CDR3 DNA reads TGTGCCAGCAGCTTGACCGGGGGCAATCAGCCCCAGCATTTT. It codes for CASSLTGGNQPQHF.

This chain uses TRBV30 with TRBJ1-1; TRBD1 matches 9 bases. The CDR3 contains 14 residues. Per germline, CDR1 GTSNPN and CDR2 SVGIG (reference sequence). The ends lost 4 bases at V and 3 bases at J; junction bases unmatched: 6. This CDR3 reads CAWTPDRGYTEAFF. The DNA for the CDR3 is TGTGCCTGGACCCCGGACAGGGGATACACTGAAGCTTTCTTT.

The chain has TRBV6-6 and TRBJ1-5; D gene uncertain. V was trimmed by 0 bases and J by 7 bases, leaving 10 bases between them. The V gene's germline CDR1 is MNHNY and CDR2 SVGAGI (reference sequence). This CDR3 contains 14 residues. CDR3 sequence: CASSYSESGQPQHF. CDR3 nucleotide sequence: TGTGCCAGCAGTTACTCGGAGTCTGGGCAGCCCCAGCATTTT.

The gene calls are TRBV5-6 and TRBJ1-5; 10 bases fit TRBD1. CDR3 length: 16 amino acids. The V gene's germline CDR1 is SGHDT and CDR2 YYEEEE. J gave up 4 bases and V 2 bases, and 6 bases lay outside the gene matches. CDR3: CASSFFKGQGNQPQHF. The CDR3 nucleotides read TGTGCCAGCAGCTTTTTCAAGGGACAGGGGAATCAGCCCCAGCATTTT.

The V call is TRBV5-8, the J call TRBJ1-2; 9 positions agree with TRBD1. Germline V gives CDR1 SGHTS, CDR2 YDEGEE. This CDR3 contains 14 residues. The junction had 5 bases not matched to a gene; V was cut back by 5 bases and J by 3 bases. The CDR3 is CASSPNRGHYGYTF. CDR3 DNA sequence: TGTGCCAGCAGTCCGAACAGGGGGCACTATGGCTACACCTTC.

This clone occurred once. This rearrangement joins TRBV7-2 to TRBJ2-7; D not certain. Germline CDR1 reads SGHTA; CDR2 reads FQGNSA. The CDR3 length is 14 residues. The ends were cut back, 2 bases at V and 0 bases at J, with 8 bases in the middle. The CDR3 loop reads CASSLPGSSYEQYF. The CDR3 nucleotides are TGTGCCAGCAGCTTACCAGGAAGCTCCTACGAGCAGTACTTC.

The rearrangement links TRBV19 to TRBJ1-5; D is possibly TRBD1 (6 bases). The CDR3 extends over 14 amino acids. Germline assignment: CDR1 LNHDA and CDR2 SQIVND (reference sequence). Deletions cut 5 bases from V and 3 bases from J, with 11 bases between. The CDR3 DNA reads TGTGCCAGTAGTCCCCGGACAGACAATCAGCCCCAGCATTTT. It translates to CASSPRTDNQPQHF.

The V call is TRBV2, the J call TRBJ1-4; a possible D gene is TRBD1 (6 bases). The germline V gene has CDR1 SNHLY and CDR2 FYNNEI. This CDR3 spans 14 amino acids. Trimming left V 6 bases short and J 9 bases short, with 17 bases between. In nucleotides, the CDR3 is TGTGCCAGCAGGCAGAGGGGGGGGAATCAAAAACTGTTTTTT. Protein: CASRQRGGNQKLFF.

The chain combines TRBV27 with TRBJ1-2, with D possibly matching TRBD1 (5 bases). The CDR3 runs 15 residues. Germline CDR1 and CDR2: MNHEY and SMNVEV (reference sequence). Trimming removed 2 bases at V and 6 bases at J, with 16 bases between. The CDR3 sequence: CASSLGTRDWNGYTF. The CDR3 DNA follows: TGTGCCAGCAGTTTAGGGACGCGGGACTGGAATGGCTACACCTTC.

This sequence joins TRBV3-1 (or the pseudogene TRBV3-2) and TRBJ1-2; 12 nucleotides match TRBD1. From germline, CDR1 is LGHDT and CDR2 YNNKEL (reference sequence). V was pared by 0 bases and J by 4 bases, with 9 bases of the junction left unmatched. CDR3 length: 18 residues. For the CDR3, the DNA is TGTGCCAGCAGCCAAGATTCGGGACAGGGGGCTTTAGCCTATGGCTACACCTTC. This sequence encodes CASSQDSGQGALAYGYTF.

V gene TRBV30 combines with J gene TRBJ2-1, with D possibly being TRBD2 (6 bases). The CDR3 extends over 13 amino acids. V lost 2 bases, J lost 8 bases, and 13 bases lay in between. Germline CDR1 reads GTSNPN; CDR2 reads SVGIG (reference sequence). The CDR3 coding sequence is TGTGCCTGGAGTCCCCGCAGGGAGGATGAGCAGTTCTTC. Amino acids: CAWSPRREDEQFF.

This clone was seen a single time. The chain combines TRBV6-5 with TRBJ2-2, with a tentative D call TRBD2 (7 bases). The CDR3 is 15 amino acids. The ends were cut back, 2 bases at V and 6 bases at J, with 13 bases in the middle. In germline, CDR1 is MNHEY, CDR2 SVGAGI. For the CDR3, the DNA is TGTGCCAGCAGTTACCAGGGGAGGGTGGCCGGGGAGCTGTTTTTT. Translation: CASSYQGRVAGELFF.

The chain has TRBV30 and TRBJ1-2; a weak D match, TRBD1 (6 bases). Per germline, CDR1 GTSNPN and CDR2 SVGIG (reference sequence). The CDR3 spans 12 residues. The V end lost 2 bases, the J end lost 4 bases, and 8 bases lay between the germline ends. CDR3 protein: CAWSTQGYGYTF. As DNA, the CDR3 is TGTGCCTGGAGTACACAGGGCTATGGCTACACCTTC.

The chain carries TRBV7-2 and TRBJ1-1; 10 positions agree with TRBD1. This CDR3 is 15 amino acids long. The V gene end was trimmed by 5 bases and the J gene end by 5 bases; junction bases not matched to a gene: 8. Germline V gene sequence: CDR1 SGHTA, CDR2 FQGNSA. The CDR3 DNA reads TGTGCCAGCAGCGTCGACAGGGGGCGCAGGACTGAAGCTTTCTTT. It yields the protein CASSVDRGRRTEAFF.

The CDR3 coding sequence is TGCGCCAGCAGCCAGTACTCCAGGGGTACGGCCAACGTCCTGACTTTC. This sequence encodes CASSQYSRGTANVLTF. The V gene is TRBV4-3, the J gene TRBJ2-6, with D perhaps TRBD1 (6 bases). Trimming stripped 3 bases from V and 6 bases from J, with 15 bases between. Germline loops: CDR1 LGHNA, CDR2 YSLEER. This CDR3 contains 16 residues.

The chain couples TRBV6-2 or TRBV6-3 to TRBJ1-1, with TRBD1 matching over 10 bases. The V segment lost 0 bases and the J segment 1 base; nucleotides outside the gene matches: 5. The length of the CDR3 is 17 residues. The germline CDR1 and CDR2 sequences are MNHEY and SVGEGT. The CDR3 nucleotides are TGTGCCAGCAGTTACTCCGGGACAGGGGTGGCGAACACTGAAGCTTTCTTT. This gives the protein CASSYSGTGVANTEAFF.

The genes are TRBV5-1 and TRBJ1-1; D call uncertain. The CDR3 has 13 residues. The V end lost 6 bases, the J end lost 0 bases, and 9 bases lay between the germline ends. Germline-derived CDR1 and CDR2 are SGHRS and YFSETQ. DNA of the CDR3: TGCGCCAGCAACGAGGCGATGAACACTGAAGCTTTCTTT. Encoded protein: CASNEAMNTEAFF.

V gene TRBV11-2 combines with J gene TRBJ2-3; 9 nucleotides align to TRBD1. Trimming removed 6 bases from V and 2 bases from J; junction bases left unmatched: 6. Germline values: CDR1 SGHAT, CDR2 FQNNGV. CDR3 length: 15 amino acids. Written as DNA, the CDR3 is TGTGCCAGCAGGACCGGGACAGGGACCACAGATACGCAGTATTTT. Protein product: CASRTGTGTTDTQYF.